Listed here are 21 T cell receptor beta chains from one sample, sequenced in a study of T cell responses to AZD1222 COVID-19 vaccine (dated by TCRdb to the early 2020s). Interpreted using the paper, the time point label stands for: baseline before first vaccination. The treatment or condition label of this sample denotes: meningococcal conjugate vaccine given as trial control. Receptors were amplified or captured by the immunoSEQ multiplex PCR assay. Held by TCRdb, this immuneACCESS table contains in-frame sequences only and omits some clones. Under half of the omission traces to an unresolved V gene where checked; the cause of the rest is unknown. A total of tens of thousands of clones appear in this sample, around 91% of them only once. Roughly 5.5% of the sample is held by the ten biggest clonotypes. The sample here was peripheral blood, taken on day 0 of MenACWY control vaccination. The receptor set was obtained from an adult in good health.

The rearrangement joins TRBV5-1 to TRBJ2-5; D not certain. The CDR3 has 14 amino acids. Trimming stripped 0 bases from V and 4 bases from J, with 10 bases between. Germline CDR1 is SGHRS and CDR2 is YFSETQ. The CDR3 DNA sequence: TGCGCCAGCAGCTTGGGGGCTGGCGGAGAGACCCAGTACTTC. This codes for CASSLGAGGETQYF.

The chain uses TRBV24-1 and TRBJ2-5; D possibly corresponds to TRBD1 (6 bases). This CDR3 has 15 amino acids. V gave up 4 bases and J gave up 4 bases, with 15 bases separating them. CDR1 and CDR2 from the germline V gene are KGHDR and SFDVKD. The CDR3 DNA follows: TGTGCCACCAGTGACCCAACAGGGACGGGAGAGACCCAGTACTTC. It is translated as CATSDPTGTGETQYF.

This chain's CDR3 is CASRERDRSSYEQYF. The CDR3 DNA follows: TGTGCCAGCAGGGAGCGGGACAGGAGCTCCTACGAGCAGTACTTC. V is TRBV27 and J is TRBJ2-7; maybe TRBD1 (8 bases). Trimming took 6 bases from V and 0 from J, leaving 15 bases between them. The CDR3 loop spans 15 amino acids. Germline V CDR1 and CDR2: MNHEY, SMNVEV (reference sequence).

This rearrangement joins TRBV6-5 to TRBJ1-5, with D uncertain. Trimming pared 6 bases from V and 3 bases from J, leaving 9 bases between. Per germline, CDR1 MNHEY and CDR2 SVGAGI. There are 13 residues in the CDR3. CDR3 sequence (DNA): TGTGCCAGCAGAGGACGGTTCAATCAGCCCCAGCATTTT. It is translated as CASRGRFNQPQHF.

The J gene is TRBJ1-6, the V gene TRBV28, with 7 bases identical to TRBD1. The V segment lost 5 bases and the J segment 6 bases; nucleotides outside the gene matches: 10. CDR1 and CDR2 from the germline V gene are MDHEN and SYDVKM. CDR3 length equals 16 residues. In nucleotides, the CDR3 is TGTGCCAGCAGTCCGACAGGGTCCACTATTAATTCACCCCTCCACTTT. Its translation: CASSPTGSTINSPLHF.

The genes are TRBV21-1 and TRBJ2-3; the table's D call, TRBD2, has no DNA check behind it. TRBV21-1 represents a pseudogene. This CDR3 comprises 16 residues. The DNA for the CDR3 is TGTGCCAGCAGCAATCTAGCGGGAGCGGTCGCAGATACGCAGTATTTT. It specifies CASSNLAGAVADTQYF.

The rearrangement uses TRBV7-2 and TRBJ1-1; D ambiguous. The length of the CDR3 is 13 residues. V dropped 1 base and J dropped 1 base, with 4 bases sitting between them. The germline CDR1 and CDR2 sequences are SGHTA and FQGNSA. The CDR3 DNA follows: TGTGCCAGCAGCTTAGTAGAGAACACTGAAGCTTTCTTT. It encodes CASSLVENTEAFF. Using reference TRBV7-2 and TRBJ1-1 for the parts outside the CDR3, the full variable domain is GAGVSQSPSNKVTEKGKDVELRCDPISGHTALYWYRQSLGQGLEFLIYFQGNSAPDKSGLPSDRFSAERTGGSVSTLTIQRTQQEDSAVYLCASSLVENTEAFFGQGTRLTVV.

CDR3 DNA sequence: TGCAGCGTCGTCCGTCCGGGGGGAAGCTCCTACAATGAGCAGTTCTTC. Translation: CSVVRPGGSSYNEQFF. The chain carries TRBV29-1 and TRBJ2-1, with TRBD2 matching 7 bases. The CDR3 has 16 amino acids. The trim removed 6 bases at V and 0 bases at J, leaving 11 bases unmatched. Germline V lookup: CDR1 SQVTM, CDR2 ANQGSEA.

This rearrangement joins TRBV15 to TRBJ1-2; the D is unclear. Deletions cut 5 bases from V and 1 base from J, with 8 bases between. The germline V gene encodes CDR1 LNHNV and CDR2 YYDKDF (reference sequence). The CDR3 runs 13 residues. In DNA form, the CDR3 reads TGTGCCACCAGCGTCGACCGTAACTATGGCTACACCTTC. As protein: CATSVDRNYGYTF.

V usage is TRBV15 and J usage is TRBJ2-1; a weak D match, TRBD1 (6 bases). Germline values: CDR1 LNHNV, CDR2 YYDKDF (reference sequence). V lost 0 bases, J lost 7 bases, and 13 bases lay in between. The CDR3 is made up of 15 amino acids. The CDR3 here is CATSRDLPGTNEQFF. DNA for the CDR3: TGTGCCACCAGCAGAGATTTGCCGGGGACAAATGAGCAGTTCTTC.

Only a few counts were recorded for this clone. The chain's CDR3 is CSVERGSNYGYTF. CDR3 DNA: TGCAGCGTTGAACGGGGTTCTAACTATGGCTACACCTTC. This chain connects TRBV29-1 to TRBJ1-2; no clear D. The CDR3 contains 13 residues. Germline values: CDR1 SQVTM, CDR2 ANQGSEA. The V gene lost 2 bases and the J gene lost 0 bases, with 7 bases spanning the gap.

The CDR3 coding sequence is TGTGCCATCAGTGAGTCGACTAGCGGAGGGGATACGCAGTATTTT. This gives the protein CAISESTSGGDTQYF. The chain couples TRBV10-3 to TRBJ2-3, with TRBD2 matching over 9 bases. Germline V gene sequence: CDR1 ENHRY, CDR2 SYGVKD. The CDR3 has 15 amino acids. J gave up 6 bases and V 0 bases, and 4 bases lay outside the gene matches.

The chain uses TRBV18 and TRBJ1-1; the D is unclear. This CDR3 spans 14 amino acids. Per the germline V gene, CDR1 is KGHSH and CDR2 is LQKENI. V lost 4 bases and J lost 3, with 12 bases in between. CDR3 sequence: CASSQLGGDTEAFF. The CDR3, as DNA: TGTGCCAGCTCACAATTGGGAGGTGACACTGAAGCTTTCTTT.

The genes are TRBV2 and TRBJ1-5; D perhaps matches TRBD1 (5 bases). Trimming took off 7 bases at V and 6 bases at J, with 19 bases between the two ends. Germline lookup yields CDR1 SNHLY and CDR2 FYNNEI. The CDR3 has 15 residues. The chain's CDR3 is CASISSPGLSQPQHF. For the CDR3, the DNA is TGTGCCAGCATCTCCTCCCCAGGGCTCAGTCAGCCCCAGCATTTT.

The rearrangement joins TRBV28 to TRBJ1-4, with a possible D match to TRBD1 (6 bases). Trimming removed 4 bases at V and 0 bases at J, with 12 bases between. The CDR3 is made up of 16 amino acids. Germline loops: CDR1 MDHEN, CDR2 SYDVKM. DNA for the CDR3: TGTGCCAGCAGTTCCCCCACAGGGCCAACTAATGAAAAACTGTTTTTT. Translated, it gives CASSSPTGPTNEKLFF.

This chain connects TRBV7-9 to TRBJ2-2; 7 bases align to TRBD2. Germline assignment: CDR1 SEHNR and CDR2 FQNEAQ (reference sequence). The junction had 5 bases not matched to a gene; V was cut back by 5 bases and J by 2 bases. CDR3 length equals 15 residues. CDR3 region: CASSSTSVNTGELFF. The CDR3 region has the DNA TGTGCCAGCAGCAGTACTAGCGTAAACACCGGGGAGCTGTTTTTT.

The rearrangement uses TRBV6-2 or TRBV6-3 and TRBJ1-3, with TRBD1 as a possible D gene (5 bases). V lost 4 bases and J 0 bases, leaving 13 bases between the germline ends. CDR3 length: 16 amino acids. The germline V gene encodes CDR1 MNHEY and CDR2 SVGEGT. CDR3 residues: CASSFLQVSSGNTIYF. Written as DNA, the CDR3 is TGTGCCAGCAGTTTCCTACAGGTATCCTCTGGAAACACCATATATTTT.

This chain connects TRBV9 to TRBJ2-3, with D uncertain. This CDR3 is 15 amino acids long. The germline gives CDR1 SGDLS, CDR2 YYNGEE. V was pared by 0 bases and J by 0 bases, with 8 bases between. The CDR3 DNA reads TGTGCCAGCAGCGTAGTGGGCCTTAGCACAGATACGCAGTATTTT. Encoded protein: CASSVVGLSTDTQYF.

The V gene is TRBV5-6, the J gene TRBJ2-5; D is undetermined. Trimming cost V 7 bases and J 7 bases, with 11 bases left between them. CDR1 SGHDT and CDR2 YYEEEE come from the germline V gene. The CDR3 has 11 amino acids. The CDR3 coding sequence is TGTGCCAGCGGCTGGAGAGGGACCCAGTACTTC. Translated: CASGWRGTQYF.

The chain has TRBV7-2 and TRBJ2-5; 8 positions match TRBD2. V was clipped by 3 bases and J by 5 bases; unmatched bases: 8. CDR3 length: 15 amino acids. Germline-derived CDR1 and CDR2 are SGHTA and FQGNSA. The CDR3 DNA is TGTGCCAGCAGCTTTACAGCGGGAGTCCGTGAGACCCAGTACTTC. This sequence encodes CASSFTAGVRETQYF.

The chain joins TRBV6-5 to TRBJ1-2; D remains unclear. V was clipped by 1 base and J by 8 bases, with 11 bases between them. This CDR3 region has 13 residues. Germline V gene sequence: CDR1 MNHEY, CDR2 SVGAGI. CDR3 in amino acids: CASSYFDSLGYTF. The CDR3, as DNA: TGTGCCAGCAGTTACTTTGACTCCCTCGGCTACACCTTC.